This TCR beta chain was sequenced in a study of blood T cell repertoires in COVID-19. Recovery meant two consecutive negative NP/OP PCR tests, professional clearance, or resolved symptoms. The junction had 7 bases not matched to a gene; V was cut back by 2 bases and J by 0 bases. Germline V gene lookup returns CDR1 LGHNA and CDR2 YSLEER. The CDR3 is 16 residues long. TCRdb keeps only in-frame clones here, not all; method: immunoSEQ multiplex PCR. Counted here are roughly 200,000 clones, 88% occurring once; the ten biggest clones make up around 2.6%. The clonotype comes from a woman aged 25 to 39 who had recovered from COVID-19. The chain recombines TRBV4-3 with TRBJ2-7; 7 bases are a match to TRBD1. The specimen was PBMCs or T cells enriched from blood (not recorded which). The CDR3 loop reads CASSQSGTASSYEQYF. Written as DNA, the CDR3 is TGCGCCAGCAGCCAATCCGGGACAGCGAGCTCCTACGAGCAGTACTTC.